This record looks at one T cell receptor (beta chain) sequence and its context. Its antigen is unknown. The CDR3 spans 15 residues. Per germline, CDR1 SEHNR and CDR2 FQNEAQ (reference sequence). J lost 3 bases, V lost 4 bases, and 8 bases had no gene match. These data belong to a study of T cells after yellow fever vaccination. Background on the study: Low-cell-number fractions underwent preparation using SMART-Seq v4 Ultra Low Input. General study findings and limits: After the booster, 96% of CD4 and 88% of CD8 primary-response clones were re-detected. Though weaker, the secondary response peaked faster, on day 5 versus 15.

TCRdb fed the 5' RACE reads into MiXCR, producing one record per CDR3 protein. The sample records 300,000 to 400,000 distinct CDR3 sequences, around 10% being singletons. Sequences were derived from CD4+ T cells sorted from PBMCs, sampled 45 days after the yellow fever booster vaccination. The sequence was obtained from a man in his late teens or twenties who received the YFV17D yellow fever vaccine. V and J are TRBV7-9 and TRBJ2-5; 7 bases align to TRBD2. In nucleotides, the CDR3 is TGTGCCAGCAGCTGGCGGGGAGGGGCCGAAGAGACCCAGTACTTC. Translated, it gives CASSWRGGAEETQYF.